A single sample is the source of the 30 T cell receptor beta chains below, sequenced in a study of T cell repertoires in cytomegalovirus infection. TCRdb ran MiXCR on the reads and lists one entry per CDR3 protein. The sample yields roughly 500,000 distinct CDR3 sequences, roughly 10% seen once. Sequencing input: PBMCs. The receptor source for this set is a human donor in good health (CMV status not recorded). Some clones in this sample may be carry-over from other donors' samples.

This rearrangement joins TRBV20-1 to TRBJ2-7; D possibly corresponds to TRBD2 (6 bases). Trimming took off 4 bases at V and 4 bases at J, with 17 bases between the two ends. Germline V lookup: CDR1 DFQATT, CDR2 SNEGSKA (reference sequence). This CDR3 comprises 14 residues. CDR3 nucleotide sequence: TGCAGTGCTACCTCTGATGTGGCGGGGTACGAGCAGTACTTC. Translated: CSATSDVAGYEQYF.

The table lists this clonotype with many counts. The rearrangement links TRBV7-9 to TRBJ2-1; D ambiguous. The V and J ends lost 5 bases and 7 bases respectively, with 9 bases between them. Germline CDR1 and CDR2: SEHNR and FQNEAQ (reference sequence). There are 12 residues in the CDR3. CDR3 DNA: TGTGCCAGCAGCCCGGAACGGAATGAGCAGTTCTTC. Translated: CASSPERNEQFF.

This clonotype was observed at least ten times. This rearrangement joins TRBV19 to TRBJ2-7; D possibly corresponds to TRBD2 (6 bases). This CDR3 is built from 16 residues. V was shortened by 3 bases and J by 2 bases, with 17 bases between the two germline ends. The germline gives CDR1 LNHDA, CDR2 SQIVND (reference sequence). DNA of the CDR3: TGTGCCAGTAGTATGGAGCGTTCTAGCGTGGCCTACGAGCAGTACTTC. Residues: CASSMERSSVAYEQYF. The whole variable domain, remainder taken from reference TRBV19 and TRBJ2-7, is DGGITQSPKYLFRKEGQNVTLSCEQNLNHDAMYWYRQDPGQGLRLIYYSQIVNDFQKGDIAEGYSVSREKKESFPLTVTSAQKNPTAFYLCASSMERSSVAYEQYFGPGTRLTVT.

This clonotype was detected ten times or more. This chain uses TRBV10-3 with TRBJ1-2; D gene ambiguous. The germline gives CDR1 ENHRY, CDR2 SYGVKD. The length of the CDR3 is 14 residues. V was clipped by 10 bases and J by 2 bases, with 17 bases between them. The CDR3 reads CATTDPRLNYGYTF. CDR3 coding DNA: TGTGCCACCACGGATCCCCGGCTAAACTATGGCTACACCTTC.

This clonotype was found a few times. This chain connects TRBV29-1 to TRBJ2-1; D perhaps matches TRBD1 (6 bases). Deletions cut 4 bases from V and 2 bases from J, with 12 bases between. The CDR3 runs 14 residues. Germline CDR1 SQVTM, CDR2 ANQGSEA. CDR3 DNA: TGCAGCGTTGGGTTGAGGGGGACCTACAATGAGCAGTTCTTC. Its protein is CSVGLRGTYNEQFF.

The chain recombines TRBV15 with TRBJ1-4; unclear D gene. This CDR3 region has 17 residues. V gave up 0 bases and J gave up 3 bases, with 14 bases separating them. CDR1 and CDR2 from the germline V gene are LNHNV and YYDKDF (reference sequence). In nucleotides, the CDR3 is TGTGCCACCAGCAGAGAGGCACTTAGAGTAGCTAATGAAAAACTGTTTTTT. Translating it yields CATSREALRVANEKLFF.

This clonotype has at least ten counts. The chain has TRBV19 and TRBJ2-4, with D uncertain. Germline CDR1 is LNHDA and CDR2 is SQIVND (reference sequence). CDR3 length: 16 residues. The V and J ends lost 4 bases and 0 bases respectively, with 13 bases between them. CDR3 coding DNA: TGTGCCAGTAGTAGCAACAGTAACCTAGCCAAAAACATTCAGTACTTC. Residues: CASSSNSNLAKNIQYF.

This clonotype was seen repeatedly, ten times or more. V gene TRBV20-1 combines with J gene TRBJ2-2; 7 nucleotides agree with TRBD2. The CDR3 length is 14 residues. The V gene's germline CDR1 is DFQATT and CDR2 SNEGSKA (reference sequence). Germline trimming cut 4 bases from V and 0 bases from J; bases unmatched to any gene: 2. CDR3 nucleotides: TGCAGTGCTATAGCGGGTTCGAACACCGGGGAGCTGTTTTTT. Its protein is CSAIAGSNTGELFF.

This clonotype has ten or more counts. V usage is TRBV7-2 and J usage is TRBJ2-5; TRBD2 matches 13 bases. CDR3 length: 17 amino acids. The germline V gene has CDR1 SGHTA and CDR2 FQGNSA. The V and J ends lost 5 bases and 5 bases, in that order; junction bases with no gene match: 11. CDR3 region: CASSPGGTSGREETQYF. CDR3 in DNA: TGTGCCAGCAGCCCCGGAGGTACTAGCGGGAGGGAGGAGACCCAGTACTTC.

The rearrangement joins TRBV2 to TRBJ1-5; D uncertain. CDR1 and CDR2 (germline): SNHLY, FYNNEI. Trimming pared 6 bases from V and 7 bases from J, leaving 10 bases between. This CDR3 has 12 amino acids. CDR3 nucleotides: TGTGCCAGCAGGGCATTCGGGCAGCCCCAGCATTTT. Translation gives CASRAFGQPQHF.

The chain couples TRBV5-6 to TRBJ1-1, with D perhaps matching TRBD1 (6 bases). This CDR3 comprises 15 residues. CDR1 and CDR2 (germline): SGHDT, YYEEEE. V was shortened by 6 bases and J by 5 bases, with 20 bases between the two germline ends. DNA of the CDR3: TGTGCCAGCACCCGTTCCCCCCAGGGGAATACTGAAGCTTTCTTT. This gives the protein CASTRSPQGNTEAFF.

The table lists this clonotype with many counts. The gene calls are TRBV6-1 and TRBJ1-5; unclear D gene. Trimming pared 7 bases from V and 3 bases from J, leaving 13 bases between. Germline V lookup: CDR1 MNHNS, CDR2 SASEGT. CDR3 size: 14 residues. The CDR3 loop is CASTLSSTNQPQHF. CDR3 sequence (DNA): TGTGCCAGCACCCTATCAAGTACCAATCAGCCCCAGCATTTT.

The chain couples TRBV10-3 to TRBJ1-1; D remains unclear. Germline-derived CDR1 and CDR2 are ENHRY and SYGVKD. This CDR3 is built from 11 residues. V was shortened by 6 bases and J by 4 bases, with 6 bases between the two germline ends. This CDR3 reads CAIRDGTEAFF. Written as DNA, the CDR3 is TGTGCCATCAGGGACGGCACTGAAGCTTTCTTT.

This clonotype was recorded at least ten times. The rearrangement joins TRBV6-6 to TRBJ2-1; D is tentatively TRBD1 or TRBD2 (5 bases each). Germline V gene data show CDR1 as MNHNY and CDR2 as SVGAGI (reference sequence). The CDR3 covers 13 residues. Trimming stripped 0 bases from V and 9 bases from J, with 9 bases between. The CDR3 spells CASSYSRDGEQFF. CDR3 DNA sequence: TGTGCCAGCAGTTACTCCAGGGACGGTGAGCAGTTCTTC.

V gene TRBV24-1 combines with J gene TRBJ1-2, with D possibly TRBD1 on 6 matching bases. Germline CDR1 reads KGHDR; CDR2 reads SFDVKD. There are 13 residues in the CDR3. V was trimmed by 9 bases and J by 6 bases, leaving 16 bases between them. The CDR3 sequence is CATSGREGDGYTF. CDR3 nucleotides: TGTGCCACCTCCGGCAGGGAGGGGGATGGCTACACCTTC.

The table lists this clonotype with many counts. The V call is TRBV12-3 or TRBV12-4, the J call TRBJ2-7; weak D call: TRBD1 (5 bases). This CDR3 has 13 residues. V dropped 0 bases and J dropped 3 bases, with 6 bases sitting between them. The CDR3 DNA reads as TGTGCCAGCAGTTTAGCAGACAGCTACGAGCAGTACTTC. Translating gives CASSLADSYEQYF.

This clonotype occurred many times. The V gene is TRBV4-1, the J gene TRBJ1-2; perhaps TRBD1 as D (5 bases). The CDR3 is 13 residues long. Germline lookup yields CDR1 MGHRA and CDR2 YSYEKL. Trimming took off 0 bases at V and 6 bases at J, with 8 bases between the two ends. The CDR3 region is CASSQDPRDGYTF. DNA of the CDR3: TGCGCCAGCAGCCAAGATCCCAGGGATGGCTACACCTTC.

This clonotype has a handful of counts. The J gene is TRBJ2-1, the V gene TRBV5-1; possible D gene TRBD1, 6 bases. The CDR3 is 12 amino acids. The germline CDR1 and CDR2 sequences are SGHRS and YFSETQ. Trimming left V 1 base short and J 10 bases short, with 9 bases between. The CDR3 spells CASSLPGTEQFF. CDR3 DNA: TGCGCCAGCAGCTTGCCCGGGACAGAGCAGTTCTTC.

This clonotype was seen repeatedly, ten times or more. The gene calls are TRBV29-1 and TRBJ2-2; TRBD2 agrees at 14 bases. The CDR3 is made up of 17 amino acids. V gave up 1 base and J gave up 5 bases; unmatched junction bases: 6. From germline, CDR1 is SQVTM and CDR2 ANQGSEA. CDR3 nucleotides: TGCAGCGTTGAAGCGACTAGCGGGAGGGTTCGGACCGGGGAGCTGTTTTTT. It encodes CSVEATSGRVRTGELFF.

The genes are TRBV5-6 and TRBJ2-7, with a possible D match to TRBD2 (5 bases). The V gene's germline CDR1 is SGHDT and CDR2 YYEEEE. The CDR3 runs to 16 residues. V was pared by 4 bases and J by 3 bases, with 20 bases between. The DNA for the CDR3 is TGTGCCAGCAGCGCCCGCTTCACTAGTGTGGGCTACGAGCAGTACTTC. This sequence encodes CASSARFTSVGYEQYF.

This clonotype was observed at least ten times. This chain uses TRBV29-1 with TRBJ2-3; D ambiguous. V dropped 3 bases and J dropped 8 bases, with 15 bases sitting between them. Germline-derived CDR1 and CDR2 are SQVTM and ANQGSEA. The CDR3 contains 13 residues. In nucleotides, the CDR3 is TGCAGCGTTGAGGAATTAGGTGGAGTTACGCAGTATTTT. Its translation: CSVEELGGVTQYF.

This clonotype has a count of ten or more. The chain couples TRBV19 to TRBJ2-2; D gene unclear. The germline V gene encodes CDR1 LNHDA and CDR2 SQIVND (reference sequence). Trimming took 4 bases from V and 2 from J, leaving 8 bases between them. This CDR3 has 14 amino acids. Written as DNA, the CDR3 is TGTGCCAGTAGTAGACTGCCTAACACCGGGGAGCTGTTTTTT. Translating it yields CASSRLPNTGELFF. Variable domain in full (rest from reference TRBV19 and TRBJ2-2): DGGITQSPKYLFRKEGQNVTLSCEQNLNHDAMYWYRQDPGQGLRLIYYSQIVNDFQKGDIAEGYSVSREKKESFPLTVTSAQKNPTAFYLCASSRLPNTGELFFGEGSRLTVL.

This clonotype was recorded many times. V and J are TRBV6-5 and TRBJ2-7; TRBD2 matches at 7 bases. This CDR3 has 14 amino acids. The V and J ends lost 0 bases and 6 bases, in that order; junction bases with no gene match: 5. The V gene's germline CDR1 is MNHEY and CDR2 SVGAGI. The CDR3 nucleotides read TGTGCCAGCAGTTACTCCTCATCGGGAGGCGAGCAGTACTTC. It yields the protein CASSYSSSGGEQYF.

This clonotype was counted ten times or more. This CDR3 is CASSTPPGQGNSPLHF. As DNA, the CDR3 is TGTGCCAGCAGTACGCCGCCGGGCCAGGGGAATTCACCCCTCCACTTT. The gene calls are TRBV12-3 or TRBV12-4 and TRBJ1-6, with D possibly TRBD1 on 6 matching bases. There are 16 residues in the CDR3. V dropped 5 bases and J dropped 7 bases, with 18 bases sitting between them.

This chain uses TRBV20-1 with TRBJ1-2; TRBD1 matches 10 bases. The trim removed 5 bases at V and 8 bases at J, leaving 11 bases unmatched. Germline CDR1 and CDR2: DFQATT and SNEGSKA (reference sequence). The CDR3 sequence is 14 residues long. The CDR3 reads CSASGTGVISGYTF. CDR3 in DNA: TGCAGTGCTTCCGGGACAGGGGTAATATCGGGCTACACCTTC.

This clonotype was counted many times. This chain connects TRBV11-2 to TRBJ1-3, with D tentatively TRBD1 (5 bases). The V end lost 3 bases, the J end lost 0 bases, and 12 bases lay between the germline ends. Germline V gives CDR1 SGHAT, CDR2 FQNNGV. The CDR3 length is 16 residues. This CDR3 reads CASSFGRGNSGNTIYF. CDR3 DNA sequence: TGTGCCAGCAGCTTTGGGCGGGGCAACTCTGGAAACACCATATATTTT.

Regarding this clonotype: With a much larger clone just one base away, this may be a read error. This CDR3 is CTTRSRDQETQYF. As DNA, the CDR3 is TGTACCACTCGTTCTAGGGATCAAGAGACCCAGTACTTC. The J gene is TRBJ2-5, the V gene TRBV15, with D unclear. The CDR3 has 13 amino acids. Germline CDR1 reads LNHNV; CDR2 reads YYDKDF (reference sequence).

Many counts were recorded for this clonotype. This chain's CDR3 is CASSTTATNEKLFF. For the CDR3, the DNA is TGTGCCAGTAGTACGACAGCAACTAATGAAAAACTGTTTTTT. The J gene is TRBJ1-4, the V gene TRBV19, with a possible D match to TRBD1 (5 bases). CDR1 and CDR2 from the germline V gene are LNHDA and SQIVND (reference sequence). With 4 bases removed from V and 0 bases from J, the gap between germline ends came to 6 bases. This CDR3 spans 14 amino acids.

This chain links TRBV28 with TRBJ1-1, with D perhaps matching TRBD1 (5 bases). Trimming removed 7 bases at V and 3 bases at J, with 21 bases between. CDR1 MDHEN and CDR2 SYDVKM come from the germline V gene. CDR3 size: 16 residues. The CDR3 DNA is TGTGCCAGCACCCCACCGGGGCAGGGCTGGGACACTGAAGCTTTCTTT. Residues: CASTPPGQGWDTEAFF.

This clonotype was seen at least ten times. This chain links TRBV5-1 with TRBJ2-7; 13 nucleotides match TRBD2. CDR1 is SGHRS and CDR2 is YFSETQ in the germline V gene. The CDR3 is 18 residues long. Unmatched junction bases numbered 8, after V lost 2 bases and J lost 0 bases. The CDR3 reads CASSFAAGLAGTSYEQYF. In DNA, the CDR3 is TGCGCCAGCAGCTTCGCCGCGGGACTAGCGGGGACCTCCTACGAGCAGTACTTC.